These 27 T cell receptor beta chains were sequenced from one sample in a study of blood T cell repertoires in COVID-19. The repertoire was sequenced with immunoSEQ multiplex PCR; TCRdb's copy has only in-frame clones and lacks some. The sample has about 240,000 clones; 70% to 90% are singletons. The sample taken for sequencing was PBMCs or T cells enriched from blood (not recorded which). These receptor sequences come from a woman aged 40-49 years with acute COVID-19.

V gene TRBV6-5 combines with J gene TRBJ2-7, with TRBD2 identical over 8 bases. Looked up from germline, CDR1 is MNHEY and CDR2 is SVGAGI. CDR3 size: 14 residues. V shed 6 bases, J shed 2 bases, and the junction held 6 bases outside the gene matches. Here the CDR3 reads CASSASGPPYEQYF. CDR3 DNA: TGTGCCAGCAGCGCTAGCGGGCCCCCCTACGAGCAGTACTTC.

The chain carries TRBV21-1 and TRBJ2-7; the listed D gene, TRBD1, was not tested against the DNA. TRBV21-1 is listed as a pseudogene. The CDR3 runs to 18 residues. The CDR3 protein is CASSKVSRRGTGYYEQYF. CDR3 coding DNA: TGTGCCAGCAGCAAAGTTTCCCGGAGGGGGACAGGGTACTACGAGCAGTACTTC.

The rearrangement links TRBV9 to TRBJ1-6; a possible D gene is TRBD1 (5 bases). The CDR3 is made up of 14 amino acids. The V gene's germline CDR1 is SGDLS and CDR2 YYNGEE. V lost 3 bases, J lost 5 bases, and 9 bases lay in between. CDR3 in DNA: TGTGCCAGCAGCGCGGACACTGATAATTCACCCCTCCACTTT. This encodes CASSADTDNSPLHF. The complete variable domain, with remaining parts taken from reference TRBV9 and TRBJ1-6, reads DSGVTQTPKHLITATGQRVTLRCSPRSGDLSVYWYQQSLDQGLQFLIQYYNGEERAKGNILERFSAQQFPDLHSELNLSSLELGDSALYFCASSADTDNSPLHFGNGTRLTVT.

This rearrangement joins TRBV27 to TRBJ2-1, with TRBD2 matching over 8 bases. Germline loops: CDR1 MNHEY, CDR2 SMNVEV (reference sequence). This CDR3 has 15 amino acids. The junction had 6 bases not matched to a gene; V was cut back by 1 base and J by 7 bases. The CDR3 reads CASSLWPGRVNEQFF. The CDR3 DNA is TGTGCCAGCAGTTTATGGCCCGGGAGGGTTAATGAGCAGTTCTTC.

The chain uses TRBV19 and TRBJ1-1; D is possibly TRBD1 (5 bases). This CDR3 has 14 residues. The V end lost 6 bases, the J end lost 0 bases, and 11 bases lay between the germline ends. Looked up from germline, CDR1 is LNHDA and CDR2 is SQIVND (reference sequence). CDR3 coding DNA: TGTGCCAGTAGCCTTGACAGACTGAACACTGAAGCTTTCTTT. Residues: CASSLDRLNTEAFF.

Only one count was recorded for this clone. V usage is TRBV6-5 and J usage is TRBJ1-6; no definite D call. Trimming left V 2 bases short and J 5 bases short, with 10 bases between. The length of the CDR3 is 15 residues. Germline CDR1 MNHEY, CDR2 SVGAGI. The CDR3 nucleotides are TGTGCCAGCAGTTACCAATGGCCCGATAATTCACCCCTCCACTTT. This gives the protein CASSYQWPDNSPLHF.

This clone was seen a single time. J is TRBJ1-5 and V is TRBV19; 7 nucleotides match TRBD1. Germline CDR1 is LNHDA and CDR2 is SQIVND (reference sequence). The CDR3 runs to 16 residues. The V gene end was trimmed by 3 bases and the J gene end by 0 bases; junction bases not matched to a gene: 5. CDR3 coding DNA: TGTGCCAGTAGTATCCGGACAGGCAATAGCAATCAGCCCCAGCATTTT. It specifies CASSIRTGNSNQPQHF.

V is TRBV10-2 and J is TRBJ2-3; D is ambiguous. The V gene's germline CDR1 is WSHSY and CDR2 SAAADI. The CDR3 has 11 residues. Between the trimmed V and J ends, which lost 6 bases and 4 bases, there was a span of 5 bases. CDR3 bases: TGCGCCAGCAGGGCGGCAGATACGCAGTATTTT. Its translation: CASRAADTQYF.

The CDR3 DNA is TGTGCCAGCAGTTTCCTCCGGGACAGGGACGAAAAACTGTTTTTT. It codes for CASSFLRDRDEKLFF. This chain links TRBV27 with TRBJ1-4; 9 nucleotides align to TRBD1. This CDR3 has 15 amino acids. CDR1 and CDR2 from the germline V gene are MNHEY and SMNVEV (reference sequence). V gave up 3 bases and J gave up 8 bases; unmatched junction bases: 7.

V and J are TRBV20-1 and TRBJ1-1; TRBD1 is a possible D gene (5 bases). V lost 0 bases to trimming and J lost 11 bases, with 10 bases between them. The CDR3 runs 11 residues. The germline V gene has CDR1 DFQATT and CDR2 SNEGSKA (reference sequence). The CDR3 protein is CSARDGRGAFF. DNA of the CDR3: TGCAGTGCTAGAGATGGGAGGGGCGCTTTCTTT.

The chain carries TRBV19 and TRBJ2-2; the match to TRBD1 covers 7 bases. CDR3 length: 16 residues. V lost 5 bases and J lost 0; bases outside the gene matches: 6. Germline lookup yields CDR1 LNHDA and CDR2 SQIVND (reference sequence). This CDR3 is CASSFPGQSNTGELFF. CDR3 DNA: TGTGCCAGTAGTTTTCCGGGACAGTCGAACACCGGGGAGCTGTTTTTT.

V usage is TRBV9 and J usage is TRBJ2-3, with a weak D call TRBD2 (6 bases). V was cut by 0 bases and J by 2 bases, with 13 bases left in between. The CDR3 is made up of 16 amino acids. Looked up from germline, CDR1 is SGDLS and CDR2 is YYNGEE. This CDR3 reads CASSVAGSGDTDTQYF. CDR3 in DNA: TGTGCCAGCAGCGTAGCCGGGAGCGGTGACACAGATACGCAGTATTTT.

V is TRBV19 and J is TRBJ1-2; 7 nucleotides line up with TRBD1. The CDR3 length is 16 residues. The V and J ends lost 5 bases and 3 bases, in that order; junction bases with no gene match: 12. Looked up from germline, CDR1 is LNHDA and CDR2 is SQIVND (reference sequence). In DNA, the CDR3 is TGTGCCAGTAGTGACCCGGGACAGAGAAAGGACTATGGCTACACCTTC. This encodes CASSDPGQRKDYGYTF. Drawing the rest from reference TRBV19 and TRBJ1-2, the complete variable domain is DGGITQSPKYLFRKEGQNVTLSCEQNLNHDAMYWYRQDPGQGLRLIYYSQIVNDFQKGDIAEGYSVSREKKESFPLTVTSAQKNPTAFYLCASSDPGQRKDYGYTFGSGTRLTVV.

The V and J genes are TRBV5-4 and TRBJ2-2; D ambiguous. CDR1 SGHNT and CDR2 YYREEE come from the germline V gene (reference sequence). The CDR3 is made up of 16 amino acids. Trimming took 0 bases from V and 6 from J, leaving 15 bases between them. The CDR3 nucleotides are TGTGCCAGCAGCTTGGCTAACCTGCGAGACTCCGGGGAGCTGTTTTTT. Translation: CASSLANLRDSGELFF.

The CDR3 is CASSPSPPDRFNSPLHF. DNA of the CDR3: TGTGCCAGCAGTCCCTCACCCCCCGACAGGTTTAATTCACCCCTCCACTTT. The chain couples TRBV27 to TRBJ1-6, with a possible D match to TRBD1 (6 bases). Deletions cut 5 bases from V and 6 bases from J, with 20 bases between. From germline, CDR1 is MNHEY and CDR2 SMNVEV (reference sequence). The CDR3 length is 17 residues.

The rearrangement links TRBV7-9 to TRBJ2-7; 9 positions match TRBD1. V was pared by 0 bases and J by 4 bases, with 13 bases of the junction left unmatched. The CDR3 consists of 18 residues. CDR1 SEHNR and CDR2 FQNEAQ come from the germline V gene (reference sequence). CDR3 DNA: TGTGCCAGCAGCTTAGCCATGACCCAGGACAGGGGTTATTACGAGCAGTACTTC. Its protein product is CASSLAMTQDRGYYEQYF.

This clone was detected once. V and J are TRBV4-2 and TRBJ2-7; D gene uncertain. Trimming stripped 1 base from V and 3 bases from J, with 16 bases between. This CDR3 spans 16 amino acids. Germline-derived CDR1 and CDR2 are LGHNA and YNFKEQ. The CDR3 sequence: CASSQALPSGYYEQYF. The CDR3 DNA reads TGTGCCAGCAGCCAAGCCCTCCCTTCAGGCTACTACGAGCAGTACTTC.

This chain uses TRBV3-1 (or the pseudogene TRBV3-2) with TRBJ1-4; D is perhaps TRBD1 (5 bases). Per the germline V gene, CDR1 is LGHDT and CDR2 is YNNKEL (reference sequence). The CDR3 consists of 15 residues. V was trimmed by 5 bases and J by 1 base, leaving 11 bases between them. The CDR3 here is CASSSGGGTNEKLFF. For the CDR3, the DNA is TGTGCCAGCAGCTCGGGGGGGGGAACTAATGAAAAACTGTTTTTT.

The chain uses TRBV28 and TRBJ2-3; perhaps TRBD1 as D (5 bases). Germline CDR1 reads MDHEN; CDR2 reads SYDVKM. Trimming took 7 bases from V and 2 from J, leaving 16 bases between them. The CDR3 has 15 amino acids. DNA for the CDR3: TGTGCCAGCACCCGAAGGGGCGGATACACAGATACGCAGTATTTT. Its protein product is CASTRRGGYTDTQYF. Together with reference TRBV28 and TRBJ2-3, the CDR3 gives the full variable domain: DVKVTQSSRYLVKRTGEKVFLECVQDMDHENMFWYRQDPGLGLRLIYFSYDVKMKEKGDIPEGYSVSREKKERFSLILESASTNQTSMYLCASTRRGGYTDTQYFGPGTRLTVL.

V is TRBV27 and J is TRBJ2-3, with 7 bases matching TRBD1. The CDR3 length is 16 residues. Germline V gene data show CDR1 as MNHEY and CDR2 as SMNVEV (reference sequence). With 6 bases clipped from V and 2 bases from J, the junction kept 11 bases outside the gene matches. This chain's CDR3 is CASSSDRVGDTDTQYF. Here the CDR3 DNA reads TGTGCCAGCAGCTCAGACAGGGTCGGGGACACAGATACGCAGTATTTT.

The chain is built from TRBV6-5 and TRBJ2-1; 14 bases fit TRBD2. V was pared by 8 bases and J by 8 bases, with 5 bases of the junction left unmatched. Germline CDR1 MNHEY, CDR2 SVGAGI. CDR3 size: 14 residues. This chain's CDR3 is CASGLAGGSDEQFF. The CDR3 nucleotides are TGTGCCAGCGGACTAGCGGGAGGTTCGGATGAGCAGTTCTTC.

The chain joins TRBV5-1 to TRBJ2-5; 8 bases are a match to TRBD1. The CDR3 runs 15 residues. CDR1 and CDR2 from the germline V gene are SGHRS and YFSETQ. The J segment lost 5 bases and the V segment lost 1 base, leaving 7 bases of the junction unmatched. CDR3 residues: CASSLRQGASETQYF. In DNA form, the CDR3 reads TGCGCCAGCAGCTTGCGCCAGGGGGCCTCGGAGACCCAGTACTTC. The full variable domain, with the rest looked up from reference TRBV5-1 and TRBJ2-5, is KAGVTQTPRYLIKTRGQQVTLSCSPISGHRSVSWYQQTPGQGLQFLFEYFSETQRNKGNFPGRFSGRQFSNSRSEMNVSTLELGDSALYLCASSLRQGASETQYFGPGTRLLVL.

V usage is TRBV29-1 and J usage is TRBJ1-2; possible D gene TRBD1, 6 bases. V gave up 4 bases and J gave up 6 bases, with 21 bases separating them. The CDR3 extends over 15 amino acids. The germline CDR1 and CDR2 sequences are SQVTM and ANQGSEA. This CDR3 is CSVAQSGGGWNGYTF. Here the CDR3 DNA reads TGCAGCGTTGCCCAAAGCGGGGGCGGGTGGAATGGCTACACCTTC.

Details on this clone: The identical CDR3 is also encoded by other nucleotide sequences in the sample. The gene calls are TRBV9 and TRBJ2-3; 7 bases are shared with TRBD2. Germline-derived CDR1 and CDR2 are SGDLS and YYNGEE. The V gene end was trimmed by 5 bases and the J gene end by 4 bases; junction bases not matched to a gene: 4. This CDR3 has 13 amino acids. The CDR3 loop reads CASSVGRPDTQYF. The CDR3, as DNA: TGTGCCAGCAGTGTCGGGAGGCCAGATACGCAGTATTTT.

V and J are TRBV28 and TRBJ2-1, with a possible D match to TRBD2 (6 bases). The germline gives CDR1 MDHEN, CDR2 SYDVKM. The CDR3 consists of 13 residues. Between the trimmed V and J ends, which lost 3 bases and 9 bases, there was a span of 12 bases. The CDR3 here is CASSLTGAIEQFF. CDR3 nucleotides: TGTGCCAGCAGTTTGACGGGAGCTATTGAGCAGTTCTTC.

This clone was counted a single time. The chain uses TRBV4-1 and TRBJ2-3, with a tentative D call TRBD1 (6 bases). The V and J ends lost 5 bases and 2 bases respectively, with 14 bases between them. Germline CDR1 MGHRA, CDR2 YSYEKL. There are 15 residues in the CDR3. The CDR3 sequence is CASSFRTALTDTQYF. CDR3 nucleotide sequence: TGCGCCAGCAGCTTTCGGACAGCACTCACAGATACGCAGTATTTT.

J is TRBJ1-2 and V is TRBV30, with TRBD1 matching 7 bases. V lost 4 bases and J lost 5; bases outside the gene matches: 10. Germline-derived CDR1 and CDR2 are GTSNPN and SVGIG (reference sequence). CDR3 length: 14 residues. CDR3 in DNA: TGTGCCTGGACCCGGGACAGCTTAGAATATGGCTACACCTTC. It is translated as CAWTRDSLEYGYTF.